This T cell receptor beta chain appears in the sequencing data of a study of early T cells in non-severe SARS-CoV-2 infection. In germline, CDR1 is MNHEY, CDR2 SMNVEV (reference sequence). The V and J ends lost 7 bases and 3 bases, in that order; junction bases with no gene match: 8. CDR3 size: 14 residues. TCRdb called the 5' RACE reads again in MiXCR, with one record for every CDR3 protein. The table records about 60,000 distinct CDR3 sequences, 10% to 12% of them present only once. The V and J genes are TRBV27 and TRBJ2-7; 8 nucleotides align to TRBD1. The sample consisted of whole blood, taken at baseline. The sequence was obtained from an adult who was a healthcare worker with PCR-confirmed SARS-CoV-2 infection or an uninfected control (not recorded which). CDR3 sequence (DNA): TGTGCCAGCAAACCCCGGACAGGGCACTACGAGCAGTACTTC. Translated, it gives CASKPRTGHYEQYF.